The source of this T cell receptor (beta chain) is a study of somatic mutations in cytotoxic T cells in rheumatoid arthritis (dated by TCRdb to about 2017). About the investigation overall: Some V beta antibody-stained T-cell populations were flow-sorted on a FACSAria II or Sony SH800 at nearly 100% purity, and sorted V beta1+ cells also underwent TCRB sequencing. To characterize clonality, the study used TCRB deep sequencing while asking whether somatic mutations are carried by expanded CD8+ T-cell clones in newly diagnosed, untreated rheumatoid arthritis. A total of 65 or so rheumatoid arthritis patients and 15 to 25 healthy controls underwent TCRB deep sequencing. Median age was essentially the same in the patient group and the control group. Beyond this particular receptor, the publication reports: CD8+ T-cell clonality did not differ significantly between rheumatoid arthritis patients and age-matched healthy controls. It was unknown which antigens the expanded CD8+ clones targeted, and their absence from virus-specific databases did not exclude viral specificity. CD8+ clonality increased with age in patients (Spearman r ~ 0.5) but not in healthy controls. In about an eighth of the roughly 60 patients, more than 20% of CD8+ cells belonged to the largest CD8+ clone, while several identical CD8+ TCRB sequences were shared between blood and synovial fluid. The finding that TRBV07 was slightly underrepresented in patients was left unadjusted for multiple comparisons.

The immunoSEQ assay was applied to genomic DNA for TCRB CDR3 sequencing. The original methods were these. Only productive TCRB rearrangements were included in the analyses. A clone was defined by a unique TCRB CDR3 sequence, and clonality was computed as a productive clonality index based on Shannon entropy. Repertoire overlap between two samples was calculated from the template counts of each clone relative to total templates per sample. V-gene usage measured by flow cytometry correlated with TCRB sequencing V-gene usage, with a Spearman r of less than 0.65. This immuneACCESS table, as held by TCRdb, lists in-frame sequences with V and J called but not all clones. Of the missing ones, under half trace to an unresolved V gene in checked studies; the others have no known cause. V, J and clone size were drawn from that table, and D and trimming were deduced from the DNA. Counted in this sample were around 19,000 clones; around 68% of them appeared once. Roughly 5.3% of the sample rests with the top ten.

Healthy controls were 20 blood donors whose buffy coats were used, with a median age of roughly 53 years (range about 20-80) and 45% to 60% female. Flow cytometry confirmed the purity of CD4+ and CD8+ cells that had been isolated by positive magnetic bead selection on an AutoMACS. Ficoll-Paque PLUS density gradient separation was used to isolate peripheral blood mononuclear cells. DNA from CD4-enriched, CD8-enriched or PBMC samples was extracted using Nucleospin Tissue or Tissue XS kits and then quantified on a Qubit 2.0 fluorometer. The CDR3 runs 19 residues from the cysteine to the phenylalanine. Of all the DNA, just the CDR3 is kept, 57 bases in frame from base 1. The germline V gene specifies SGHDN as CDR1 and FVKESK as CDR2. V lost 2 bases and J lost 0 bases, and the count of bases not matched to a germline gene is 5. Of note for this clone: No antigen is known for it. Per-base qualities were not stored, and no clone one base away is much larger.

What was sequenced was CD8+ T cells sorted from blood. The source is a man in his sixties in good health. The V gene is TRBV14 and the J gene is TRBJ2-2; TRBD2 agrees with 14 junctional bases. The CDR3 amino acid sequence is: CASSQLGLAGAANTGELFF. The DNA sequence is given as TGTGCCAGCAGCCAACTGGGACTAGCGGGGGCCGCGAACACCGGGGAGCTGTTTTTT.